The rows below give T cell receptor beta chains drawn from one sample of a study of T-cell reconstitution after alpha-beta-depleted transplantation in children. TCRdb reprocessed the PCR reads via MiXCR and lists one record per CDR3 protein. Of fewer than 700,000 distinct CDR3 sequences in the sample, over 10% were seen once. Source: PBMCs, mostly from graft donor cells, taken 360 days after TCRalphabeta/CD19-depleted stem cell transplant. The source is a male patient aged 10 to 17 who had a stem cell transplant for acute myeloid leukemia, so the T cells may come from the graft donor. Each CDR3 is given with its conserved first and last residue. Fields, in order: clone size, V gene, CDR3 protein. Size values are once, few and many counts, or a class for expanded clones, and some rows have none.

few	TRBV20-1	CSASGGRTDTSYEQYF
many	TRBV28	CASNSAREQYF
.	TRBV3-1	CASSQVGTSAHNEQFF
.	TRBV10-3	CAIRVGMYEQYF
.	TRBV2	CASYTGELFF
.	TRBV20-1	CSAGTGWGLAGSETQYF
many	TRBV24-1	CATSDFQGGSYEQYF
.	TRBV20-1	CSAIGNPTGVNSGANVLTF
few	TRBV3-1	CASSQEATSLWEQYF
.	TRBV27	CASSLGIRGPGRVETQYF
.	TRBV4-1	CASSTFPGQGNEKLFF
.	TRBV12-3/TRBV12-4	CASSLRGGSTGELFF
few	TRBV20-1	CSAYVQGLNTEAFF
many	TRBV7-2	CASSLMHREETQYF
.	TRBV7-8	CASSRFTGPQETQYF
.	TRBV12-3/TRBV12-4	CASSTTRRAPVF
few	TRBV3-1	CASSQEPSRVRSTDTQYF
.	TRBV28	CASSSSGTNLRREQYF
.	TRBV10-3	CAISVESSYNEQFF
many	TRBV4-1	CASSQGPSSYNEQFF
.	TRBV5-1	CASSLVRLAGGNEQFF
many	TRBV27	CASSFGQVNQPQHF
few	TRBV11-3	CASSSAAREQYF
.	TRBV7-2	CASSLVTGVYNEQFF
few	TRBV12-3/TRBV12-4	CASSLRGQRGGSYNEQFF
few	TRBV7-3	CASSPHVGSGTLDVGELFF
.	TRBV6-1	CASSPPGQLAYEQYF
many	TRBV24-1	CATSDSGTSGSSYNEQFF
many	TRBV20-1	CSARELDLYNEQFF
many	TRBV29-1	CSPRPISGLGRELFF
few	TRBV24-1	CAVANTDTQYF
.	TRBV9	CASSVDGIRDEQYF
few	TRBV7-2	CASSLGVDTEAFF
few	TRBV5-1	CASSPTTRRLAGDPNTGELFF
few	TRBV5-6	CASIKRGAGETQYF
few	TRBV7-3	CASSLDSEFTGELFF
.	TRBV13	CASSPDFSRSTDTQYF
.	TRBV19	CASSIDRHGGSNQPQHF